This TCR beta chain was observed in a study of technical replicates of blood from a few donors. This table comes from immunoSEQ multiplex PCR, and its TCRdb copy is limited to in-frame clones, with some not included. This table holds about 60,000 clones, more than 70% found once. This CDR3 has 16 amino acids. The germline V gene has CDR1 SGDLS and CDR2 YYNGEE. V dropped 4 bases and J dropped 4 bases, with 17 bases sitting between them. The chain employs TRBV9 and TRBJ2-2; TRBD2 is a possible D gene (7 bases). The receptor was derived from a human donor in good health. Some clones in this sample may be carry-over from other donors' samples. Sequenced input: PBMCs. This chain's CDR3 is CASSPRGGEFTGELFF. The CDR3 DNA reads TGTGCCAGCAGCCCGAGAGGGGGGGAATTCACCGGGGAGCTGTTTTTT.